The entry below describes one T cell receptor beta chain. Its antigen has not been determined. No qualities accompany the bases; no much larger clone lies one base away. The immunoSEQ Assay, a bias-controlled multiplex PCR, was used to amplify TCRbeta CDR3 regions from genomic DNA. As for how the authors treated the data: The number of nucleated cells in each sample was estimated from the amplification of reference gene primers within the assay. Sequence reads were collapsed and filtered to measure the absolute abundance of every unique TCRbeta CDR3 rearrangement. For each sample, productive Simpson clonality was calculated by taking the square root of Simpson's diversity index across productive rearrangements. Entries here come from immuneACCESS through TCRdb and include only in-frame sequences with V and J called. Some clones fail to appear in such tables; in the studies checked, an unresolved V gene covers under half of the shortfall, and the cause of the remainder is unknown. V, J and clone size are those of that table, while D and trimming were read from the DNA. The sample data list about 230,000 clones, and 85% to 90% of these were observed just once. The biggest ten clones account for 11% of the sample.

This entry is derived from a study of blood T cell repertoires in COVID-19 (dated by TCRdb to the early 2020s). For context, the study as a whole: Collaborator samples came from the United States, Italy and Spain and covered acute and convalescent phases of COVID-19. The material from the prospective study consisted of cDNA or gDNA derived from T cells, B-cell-depleted T cells, or PBMCs. The dataset comprised deeply sampled blood TCRbeta repertoires from subjects exposed to, actively infected with, or recovered from COVID-19. The repertoires were released in a freely available public database meant as a resource for research on the immune response to SARS-CoV-2. Samples were obtained from the ongoing ImmuneRACE study (first 160 participants) and from over 1,000 subjects provided by 6 global collaborators. The sample metadata nearly always contained a de-identified subject ID, COVID-19 status, age in years and sex. Where available, HLA class I and class II types were taken from metadata supplied by the sample provider and were not determined by assay-based typing.

At one collaborating source in Seattle, patients were enrolled during active infection and were followed longitudinally through the course of disease. The collaborating institutions used their own protocols to collect whole blood in K2EDTA tubes. For TCRbeta analysis, collaborators shipped samples in one of three forms: frozen whole blood, isolated PBMCs, or DNA extracted from either of those sample types. The paper's findings and limits, for the study overall: The quantity of clinical and demographic metadata differed by source and by participant and was supplied without curation.

In the germline V gene, CDR1 corresponds to SNHLY and CDR2 to FYNNEI. The cysteine opens and the phenylalanine closes a CDR3 of 13 amino acids. The only DNA kept is the CDR3, 39 bases in frame from the first base. The germline ends are 10 bases apart after V is trimmed by 4 bases and J by 4 bases. The rearrangement combines TRBV2 with TRBJ1-2; 5 matching bases give a weak D call of TRBD1. This TCR derives from a man aged 50 to 59 with COVID-19, enrolled during active disease. Sequencing used peripheral blood. The CDR3 protein is CASSGQRLYGYTF. The DNA is as follows: TGTGCCAGCAGTGGACAGCGACTCTATGGCTACACCTTC.